The T cell receptor (beta chain) under discussion was sequenced for a study of shared clonotypes between healthy human individuals. Repertoires were generated with immunoSEQ multiplex PCR, while TCRdb's copy carries only in-frame clones and drops some. The sample records approximately 350,000 clones, approximately 96% being singletons. Germline CDR1 DFQATT, CDR2 SNEGSKA (reference sequence). The CDR3 totals 11 residues. V was trimmed by 1 base and J by 8 bases, leaving 8 bases between them. This receptor was taken from a man aged 30 to 39 in good health. The rearrangement uses TRBV20-1 and TRBJ1-2; D remains unclear. Sequencing used memory CD8+ T cells sorted from blood. Described subset: CD45RO+ cells pooled with CCR7-negative TemRA cells. CDR3 sequence: CSARVPTGYTF. The CDR3 region has the DNA TGCAGTGCTAGAGTCCCCACAGGCTACACCTTC.